These 3 T cell receptor beta chains came from one sample sequenced in a study of immune evolution from preneoplasia to lung adenocarcinoma. Assay: immunoSEQ multiplex PCR; the TCRdb copy retains only in-frame clones and omits some. Here the sample spans 6,000 to 8,000 clones, 79% being singletons. Sequencing used FFPE invasive lung adenocarcinoma tissue. These receptors were obtained from a person aged 40 to 49 with lung adenocarcinoma.

The rearrangement links TRBV6-5 to TRBJ2-2; TRBD2 matches 8 bases. Germline CDR1 and CDR2: MNHEY and SVGAGI. V trimming: 8 bases; J trimming: 1 base; junction bases outside the gene matches: 6. The CDR3 has 15 residues. The CDR3 loop reads CASRGGRGNTGELFF. The CDR3 DNA sequence: TGTGCCAGCCGGGGGGGCAGGGGGAACACCGGGGAGCTGTTTTTT.

The chain links TRBV6-5 to TRBJ1-1; D not resolved. CDR1 is MNHEY and CDR2 is SVGAGI in the germline V gene. The CDR3 spans 14 residues. V lost 7 bases and J lost 0, with 12 bases in between. The CDR3 reads CASTTLTLNTEAFF. DNA for the CDR3: TGTGCCAGCACAACTCTGACACTGAACACTGAAGCTTTCTTT.

This clone has only one observation. This chain links TRBV7-6 with TRBJ1-1; possible D gene TRBD1, 6 bases. The length of the CDR3 is 14 residues. V shed 2 bases and J shed 1 base, with 8 bases lying between them. Per germline, CDR1 SGHVS and CDR2 FNYEAQ. CDR3 coding DNA: TGTGCCAGCAGCTTATCCAGGGGGAACACTGAAGCTTTCTTT. Amino acid sequence: CASSLSRGNTEAFF.